The clone carrying this TCR beta chain has ten or more counts. Its antigen is currently unknown. CDR3 length equals 15 residues. V lost 4 bases, J lost 5 bases, and 9 bases stayed unmatched. The germline V gene has CDR1 SQVTM and CDR2 ANQGSEA. Time point noted: healthy volunteer bleed at 6 weeks. Extraction of total RNA was performed on unfractionated whole blood. Individual cDNA molecules (in the library) carried attached unique molecular identifiers. Per the original data handling: TCRs per sample had a median of 95,638 and ranged from about 23,224 to 690,600. TCRdb processed the RACE reads anew with MiXCR; each CDR3 protein has one entry. The V and J calls come from TCRdb's annotation, not from the publication. The data hold some 78,000 distinct CDR3 sequences, with approximately 8% observed a single time. These data are taken from a study of human T cells and chemical hapten exposure. Whole-study context: Small pooled library volume differences mainly caused per-sample TCR yield variation. Study results and caveats: With regard to DPC sensitization, TCRs above 1 in 1000 frequency did not change.

This chain uses TRBV29-1 with TRBJ2-7; 12 bases line up with TRBD1. This clonotype was sampled from a male donor in good health. Some clones in this sample may be carry-over from other donors' samples. Sample: whole blood. CDR3 sequence (DNA): TGCAGCGTTGCCCCCGGGGGGACAGGGGGCGACGAGCAGTACTTC. Its protein product is CSVAPGGTGGDEQYF.